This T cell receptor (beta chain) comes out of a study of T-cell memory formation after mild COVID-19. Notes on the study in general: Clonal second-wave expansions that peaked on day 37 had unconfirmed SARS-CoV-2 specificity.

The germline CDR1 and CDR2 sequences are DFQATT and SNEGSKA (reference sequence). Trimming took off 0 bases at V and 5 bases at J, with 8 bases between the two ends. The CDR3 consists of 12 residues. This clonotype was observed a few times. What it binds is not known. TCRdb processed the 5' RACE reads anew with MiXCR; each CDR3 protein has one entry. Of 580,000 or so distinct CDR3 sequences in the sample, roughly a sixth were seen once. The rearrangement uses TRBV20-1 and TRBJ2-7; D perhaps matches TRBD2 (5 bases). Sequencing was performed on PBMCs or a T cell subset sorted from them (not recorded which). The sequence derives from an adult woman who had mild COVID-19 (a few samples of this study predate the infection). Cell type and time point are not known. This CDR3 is CSARDPGDEQYF. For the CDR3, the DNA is TGCAGTGCTAGAGATCCCGGGGACGAGCAGTACTTC.